This T cell receptor (beta chain) was sequenced in a study of PD-L1 blockade in urothelial cancer. Whole-study context: About 85% of the roughly 29 patients were men whose urothelial cancer was bladder-origin. Blood was tested 3 weeks (second dose) and 6 weeks into treatment. Study-wide findings and caveats: Pretreatment clonality of the blood TCR repertoire below the median was predictive of superior survival.

Germline-derived CDR1 and CDR2 are LGHNA and YSLEER. This CDR3 contains 15 residues. V lost 1 base, J lost 0 bases, and 10 bases lay in between. Synthetic spike-ins, TCR analog templates, were added into each PCR. Sequenced by immunoSEQ multiplex PCR; TCRdb stores in-frame clones only, minus some. The sample holds 35,000 or so clones, about 83% seen once. Comment on this clone: The antigen is undetermined.

This receptor was identified in a man between 60 and 75 years old with urothelial cancer. Sequenced material: PBMCs, taken around atezolizumab (anti-PD-L1) treatment. The genes are TRBV4-3 and TRBJ2-7; TRBD2 is a possible D gene (5 bases). CDR3 coding DNA: TGCGCCAGCAGCCAAGCCCGACGGGACTCCTACGAGCAGTACTTC. It translates to CASSQARRDSYEQYF.